The present T cell receptor beta chain was sequenced within a study of blood T cell repertoires in COVID-19. Method: immunoSEQ multiplex PCR; TCRdb's copy keeps in-frame clones and lacks some. The top ten hold roughly 5% of the sample, which has 150,000 to 200,000 clones, around four fifths seen once. The germline V and J ends were trimmed by 0 bases and 10 bases, with 17 bases remaining between them. CDR3 length: 16 amino acids. Germline V gene sequence: CDR1 SGHRS, CDR2 YFSETQ. The sample taken for sequencing was PBMCs or T cells enriched from blood (not recorded which). The chain couples TRBV5-1 to TRBJ1-6; maybe TRBD1 (6 bases). The TCR was taken from a man between 65 and 80 years old who had been exposed to COVID-19. The chain's CDR3 is CASSLGGRGENSPLHF. The CDR3, as DNA: TGCGCCAGCAGCTTGGGAGGCAGGGGAGAAAACTCACCCCTCCACTTT.